One TCR beta chain is described in this entry. Its specific antigen is unknown. Base-call qualities are not available, and no considerably larger clone is one nucleotide away. Library preparation employed the immunoSEQ multiplex PCR assay. The study's processing was this. A statistical classification framework was built to diagnose cytomegalovirus status from the catalog of TCR beta chain sequences. As stored in TCRdb, this immuneACCESS dataset retains in-frame rearrangements with V and J assigned. A fraction of the clones does not appear; measured against another copy, unresolved V genes explain less than half of the discrepancy, and the remainder lacks a known reason. Clonal size and the V and J genes are those of that table, whereas D and trimming came from the DNA. For this sample there are some 110,000 clones; about 87% appear just once. The top ten hold about 1.7% of the sample. This entry belongs to a study of cytomegalovirus exposure and HLA in healthy donors (dated by TCRdb to about 2017). Context from the whole study: The 500 to 800 repertoires of the first cohort and the 120 or so validation repertoires were produced on the same platform, according to a later analysis. To predict cytomegalovirus infection status, the study brought together high-throughput TCR immunosequencing, statistical association of individual TCRs with disease status, and machine learning. In addition to the first cohort of around 670 subjects, a separate validation cohort of some 120 different subjects was used. The study aimed to test whether cataloging public T cell receptors could reveal signatures of past pathogen exposure.

Beyond this particular receptor, the publication reports: Subsequent analysis determined that TCRs grouped into clusters in the first cohort also showed a tendency toward co-occurrence across the approximately 110 validation repertoires, and roughly 94% of cluster scores exceeded 0. While some public TCRs were present in many individuals, most TCR sequences turned up only very rarely across donors. The classifier was reported to diagnose cytomegalovirus status with high specificity and sensitivity in both the original cohort and the validation cohort. According to the authors, the approach could potentially be generalized to other disease states and immunological phenotypes. Three of the identified cytomegalovirus-associated TCR beta chains were confirmed in vitro to be specific for cytomegalovirus antigens. In the study, approximately 150 TCR beta chains were listed as associated with cytomegalovirus. A later analysis had no HLA typing for the validation cohort, so co-occurrence there was scored across all 130 or so repertoires.

V is reduced by 2 bases and J by 5 bases, leaving a spacing of 12 bases between them. The CDR3 spans 15 residues, from the cysteine through the phenylalanine. Only the CDR3 part of the read is kept: 45 bases, read in frame from the first base. Via the germline V gene, CDR1 is KGHSH and CDR2 LQKENI. Donors formed part of the validation cohort, which comprised some 120 subjects and was distinct from the first cohort of 666 subjects. The sequenced material came from PBMCs. The sequence joins TRBV18 to TRBJ1-4, with a tentative D gene TRBD1 over 5 matching bases. This clonotype was sampled from a young man in good health and CMV-seronegative. The DNA sequence reads TGTGCCAGCTCACCAGCCAGGGCCGAAAATGAAAAACTGTTTTTT. This is translated as CASSPARAENEKLFF.